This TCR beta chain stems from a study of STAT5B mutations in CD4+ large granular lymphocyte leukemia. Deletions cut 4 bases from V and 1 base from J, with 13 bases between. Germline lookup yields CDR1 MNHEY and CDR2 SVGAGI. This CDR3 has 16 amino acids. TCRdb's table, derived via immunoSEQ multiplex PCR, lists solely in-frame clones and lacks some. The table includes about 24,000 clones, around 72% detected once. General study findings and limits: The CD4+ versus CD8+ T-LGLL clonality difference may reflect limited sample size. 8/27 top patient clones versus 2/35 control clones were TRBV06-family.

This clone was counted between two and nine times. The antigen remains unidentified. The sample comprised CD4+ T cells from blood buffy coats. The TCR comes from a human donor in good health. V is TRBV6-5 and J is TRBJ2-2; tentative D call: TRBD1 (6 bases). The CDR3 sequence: CASSSDSKGNTGELFF. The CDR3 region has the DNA TGTGCCAGCAGTTCGGACAGTAAGGGGAACACCGGGGAGCTGTTTTTT.